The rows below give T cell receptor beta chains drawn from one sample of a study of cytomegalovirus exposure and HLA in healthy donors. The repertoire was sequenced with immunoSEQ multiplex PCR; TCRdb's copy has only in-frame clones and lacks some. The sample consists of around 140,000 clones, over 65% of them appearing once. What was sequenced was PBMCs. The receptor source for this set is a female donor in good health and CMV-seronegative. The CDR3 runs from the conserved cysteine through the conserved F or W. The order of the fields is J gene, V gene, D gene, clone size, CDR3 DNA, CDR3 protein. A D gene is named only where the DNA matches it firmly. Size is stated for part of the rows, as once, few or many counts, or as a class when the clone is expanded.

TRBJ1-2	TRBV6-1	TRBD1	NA	TGTGCCAGCAGTCCGGGACAGGGTAGCTATGGCTACACCTTC	CASSPGQGSYGYTF
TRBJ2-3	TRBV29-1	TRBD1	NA	TGCAGCGTTGCTTACAGGGGTTTTGGCACAGATACGCAGTATTTT	CSVAYRGFGTDTQYF
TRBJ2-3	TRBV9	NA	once	TGTGCCAGCAGCCTCGGCCGCGGGAATACGCAGTATTTT	CASSLGRGNTQYF
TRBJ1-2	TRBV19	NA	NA	TGTGCCAGTAAGGAGGGCCCCTATGGCTACACCTTC	CASKEGPYGYTF
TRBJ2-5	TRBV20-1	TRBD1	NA	TGCAGTGCTAGGGGGACAGGGGACTACTTC	CSARGTGDYF
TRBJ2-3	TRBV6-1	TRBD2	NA	TGTGCCAGCAGTGCCCTACCCGCCTTAGCGGGGGGTACAGATACGCAGTATTTT	CASSALPALAGGTDTQYF
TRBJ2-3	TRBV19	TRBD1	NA	TGTGCATCGGGACAGGGTGGCACAGATACGCAGTATTTT	CASGQGGTDTQYF
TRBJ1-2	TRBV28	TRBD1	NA	TGTGCCAGCAGCCGGACAGGGGTGAATGGCTACACCTTC	CASSRTGVNGYTF
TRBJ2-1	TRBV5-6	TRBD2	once	TGTGCCAGCAGTTATCCGGGACTAGCGCCTAACAATGAGCAGTTCTTC	CASSYPGLAPNNEQFF
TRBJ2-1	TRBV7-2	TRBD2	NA	TGTGCCAGCAGCTTAGCGGGAGGGCCCCATGAGCAGTTCTTC	CASSLAGGPHEQFF
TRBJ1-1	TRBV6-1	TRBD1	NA	TGTGCCAGCAGTCACAGGGGGCTTGGTGAAGCTTTCTTT	CASSHRGLGEAFF
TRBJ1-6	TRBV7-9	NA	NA	TGTGCCAGCAGCTTAAGACGGGATAATTCACCCCTCCACTTT	CASSLRRDNSPLHF
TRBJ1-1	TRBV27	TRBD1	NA	TGTGCCAGCAGTTTACAGGGACAGGGGCGCTCACTGACTGAAGCTTTCTTT	CASSLQGQGRSLTEAFF
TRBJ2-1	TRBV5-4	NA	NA	TGTGCCAGCAGCTTAAGGGACAAGAACAATGAGCAGTTCTTC	CASSLRDKNNEQFF
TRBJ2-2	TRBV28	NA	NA	TGTGCCAGCAGTTTTCCGGTTACCGGGGAGCTGTTTTTT	CASSFPVTGELFF
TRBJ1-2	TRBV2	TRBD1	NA	TGTGCCAGCAAGGACAGGGGGCAGAATAACTATGGCTACACCTTC	CASKDRGQNNYGYTF
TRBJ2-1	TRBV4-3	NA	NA	TGCGCCAGCAGCCCGGCGCAGGGCTACAATGAGCAGTTCTTC	CASSPAQGYNEQFF
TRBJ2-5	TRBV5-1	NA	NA	TGCGCCAGCAGCCGGGGATTAGAGACCCAGTACTTC	CASSRGLETQYF
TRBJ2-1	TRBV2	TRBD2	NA	TGTGCCAGCAGGGGACTAGGCGGTACCTACAATGAGCAGTTCTTC	CASRGLGGTYNEQFF
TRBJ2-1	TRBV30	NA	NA	TGTGCCTGGAGTGTGGGCAGGGGTAATGAGCAGTTCTTC	CAWSVGRGNEQFF
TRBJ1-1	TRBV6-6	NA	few	TGTGCCAGCAGTCCAGACAGCCGGACTGAAGCTTTCTTT	CASSPDSRTEAFF
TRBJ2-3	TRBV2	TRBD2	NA	TGTGCCAGCATGTCGACTAGCGGGTTCACAGATACGCAGTATTTT	CASMSTSGFTDTQYF
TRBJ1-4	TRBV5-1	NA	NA	TGCGCCAGCAGTTCGGGAAGGGCGGCTAATGAAAAACTGTTTTTT	CASSSGRAANEKLFF
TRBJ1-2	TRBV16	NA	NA	TGTGCCAGCAGCCTACAATTAATCTATGGCTACACCTTC	CASSLQLIYGYTF
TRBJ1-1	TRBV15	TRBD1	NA	TGTGCCACCAGCAGCTACCGGACAGGGGAAGCTTTCTTT	CATSSYRTGEAFF
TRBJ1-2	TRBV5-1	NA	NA	TGCGCCAGCAGCTTATCGGGACTGCCTATCTATGGCTACACCTTC	CASSLSGLPIYGYTF
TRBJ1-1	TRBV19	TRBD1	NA	TGTGCCAGTAGTTCCCGGGACAGGGTAGGGATCGGTGAAGCTTTCTTT	CASSSRDRVGIGEAFF
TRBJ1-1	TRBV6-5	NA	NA	TGTGCCAGCAGTCAGGGATCCTCTGCTTTCTTT	CASSQGSSAFF